This TCR beta chain emerged from a study of OX40 agonist ivuxolimab in advanced cancers. Study-wide points: Among some nonresponders, normalized T-cell clonal expansion was also low.

Comments on this clone: Antigen specificity is unknown.

Between the trimmed V and J ends, which lost 1 base and 6 bases, there was a span of 15 bases. The CDR3 is made up of 16 amino acids. Germline CDR1 SGHTA, CDR2 FQGTGA. Profiling relied on immunoSEQ multiplex PCR, and the TCRdb table lists in-frame clones only, not all of them. The data contain some 97,000 clones, roughly 90% of them singletons. The source was CD4+ or CD8+ T cells sorted from blood, collected in a trial of the OX40 agonist ivuxolimab. V usage is TRBV7-3 and J usage is TRBJ2-2; tentative D call: TRBD2 (7 bases). The receptor comes from an adult with an advanced solid tumor such as melanoma, head and neck, liver or kidney cancer. CDR3 sequence reads: CASSLSRGAVAGELFF. Written as DNA, the CDR3 is TGTGCCAGCAGCTTAAGCCGGGGGGCGGTGGCCGGGGAGCTGTTTTTT. Drawing the rest from reference TRBV7-3 and TRBJ2-2, the complete variable domain is GAGVSQTPSNKVTEKGKYVELRCDPISGHTALYWYRQSLGQGPEFLIYFQGTGAADDSGLPNDRFFAVRPEGSVSTLKIQRTERGDSAVYLCASSLSRGAVAGELFFGEGSRLTVL.